This passage covers 32 T cell receptor beta chains from one sample sequenced in a study of CD8 T cells in ankylosing spondylitis. TCRdb analysed the 5' RACE reads with MiXCR anew, one entry per CDR3 protein. The sample includes about 130,000 distinct CDR3 sequences, roughly an eighth seen only once; the top ten take approximately 3%. The specimen sequenced was blood, either unsorted or a sorted T cell fraction (not recorded which). The receptors derive from a female donor with ankylosing spondylitis or in good health (not recorded which).

This clonotype appeared once. It may be a read error: a sequence one base away is much more abundant. This chain connects TRBV28 to TRBJ2-7; tentatively, D is TRBD1 (5 bases). Germline CDR1 MDHEN, CDR2 SYDVKM. The CDR3 covers 12 residues. CDR3 nucleotide sequence: TGTGCCAACAGTTTAAGGGGCGGCGAACAGTACTTC. It yields the protein CANSLRGGEQYF.

Note on this clonotype: One base away lies a much larger clone, so this may be a sequencing read error. The rearrangement joins TRBV12-3 or TRBV12-4 to TRBJ1-5, with 8 bases lining up with TRBD1. The CDR3 consists of 16 residues. CDR3 coding DNA: TGTGCCAGCGCCACAGACAGGGGAGTCGGCAATCAGCCCCTGCATTTT. It codes for CASATDRGVGNQPLHF.

This clonotype was found many times. Germline and junction disagree at one end, which may indicate a read error. Here the CDR3 DNA reads TGTGCTAGCAGCTTAGTTGGCGGGAACACCGGGGAGCTGTTTTTT. This sequence encodes CASSLVGGNTGELFF. The rearrangement uses TRBV7-7 and TRBJ2-2; D unresolved. The length of the CDR3 is 15 residues. From germline, CDR1 is SSHAT and CDR2 FNYEAQ (reference sequence).

Details on this clonotype: Its ends do not fully match the called genes, so a read error is possible. The V call is TRBV7-3, the J call TRBJ2-1; 10 bases match TRBD2. The CDR3 totals 15 residues. Germline values: CDR1 SGHTA, CDR2 FQGTGA. CDR3 residues: CASSSGLALYKEQFF. The CDR3, as DNA: TGTGCCAGCAGCTCGGGACTAGCGCTCTACAAGGAGCAGTTCTTC.

The chain uses TRBV7-2 and TRBJ1-6; D unresolved. This CDR3 is built from 16 residues. Trimming left V 1 base short and J 0 bases short, with 7 bases between. The V gene's germline CDR1 is SGHTA and CDR2 FQGNSA. In nucleotides, the CDR3 is TGTGCCAGCAGCTTAGATCCTGGCTCCTATAATTCACCCCTCCACTTT. This encodes CASSLDPGSYNSPLHF. Based on the CDR3 plus reference TRBV7-2 and TRBJ1-6, the full variable domain is GAGVSQSPSNKVTEKGKDVELRCDPISGHTALYWYRQSLGQGLEFLIYFQGNSAPDKSGLPSDRFSAERTGGSVSTLTIQRTQQEDSAVYLCASSLDPGSYNSPLHFGNGTRLTVT.

This clonotype was recorded a few times. This chain joins TRBV20-1 and TRBJ1-2; D remains unclear. Germline loops: CDR1 DFQATT, CDR2 SNEGSKA (reference sequence). This CDR3 comprises 16 residues. V lost 1 base and J lost 2, with 17 bases in between. This CDR3 reads CSARGTALPLNYGYTF. CDR3 DNA: TGCAGTGCTAGAGGGACGGCACTTCCTCTCAACTATGGCTACACCTTC.

This clonotype was counted a few times. The chain recombines TRBV9 with TRBJ2-7; 7 bases are a match to TRBD1. The CDR3 loop spans 15 amino acids. Germline loops: CDR1 SGDLS, CDR2 YYNGEE. V shed 4 bases, J shed 7 bases, and the junction held 14 bases outside the gene matches. CDR3 nucleotides: TGTGCCAGCAGCTACACAGGGGATCTCTTGGGGGAGCAGTACTTC. Its translation: CASSYTGDLLGEQYF.

The V gene is TRBV5-1, the J gene TRBJ2-3; perhaps TRBD1 as D (5 bases). Germline assignment: CDR1 SGHRS and CDR2 YFSETQ. V gave up 2 bases and J gave up 0 bases, with 7 bases separating them. The CDR3 length is 14 residues. The CDR3 spells CASSFGQSTDTQYF. The CDR3 region has the DNA TGCGCCAGCAGCTTCGGACAAAGCACAGATACGCAGTATTTT.

A few counts support this clonotype. V and J are TRBV7-9 and TRBJ2-3; D might be TRBD2 (5 bases). V lost 5 bases to trimming and J lost 3 bases, with 15 bases between them. This CDR3 is built from 15 residues. Per the germline V gene, CDR1 is SEHNR and CDR2 is FQNEAQ (reference sequence). CDR3: CASSPGTGSTDTQYF. In nucleotides, the CDR3 is TGTGCCAGCAGCCCTGGCACGGGGTCGACAGATACGCAGTATTTT. Filled out from reference TRBV7-9 and TRBJ2-3, the complete variable domain reads DTGVSQNPRHKITKRGQNVTFRCDPISEHNRLYWYRQTLGQGPEFLTYFQNEAQLEKSRLLSDRFSAERPKGSFSTLEIQRTEQGDSAMYLCASSPGTGSTDTQYFGPGTRLTVL.

This chain links TRBV6-1 with TRBJ2-5, with D perhaps matching TRBD1 or TRBD2 (5 bases each). Trimming shortened V by 5 bases and J by 2 bases, and 15 bases separated the two germline ends. From germline, CDR1 is MNHNS and CDR2 SASEGT. The CDR3 has 15 residues. CDR3 in amino acids: CASSPGRVGQETQYF. In nucleotides, the CDR3 is TGTGCCAGCAGTCCGGGGCGGGTCGGGCAAGAGACCCAGTACTTC.

This clonotype came up many times. This rearrangement joins TRBV6-1 to TRBJ1-6, with D hard to call. CDR3 length equals 14 residues. Germline-derived CDR1 and CDR2 are MNHNS and SASEGT. V dropped 4 bases and J dropped 7 bases, with 11 bases sitting between them. The CDR3 bases are TGTGCCAGCAGTGGGAATAGATGGAATTCACCCCTCCACTTT. Its translation is CASSGNRWNSPLHF.

The rearrangement joins TRBV5-1 to TRBJ2-4; TRBD1 might be the D (6 bases). V shed 4 bases and J shed 7 bases, with 15 bases lying between them. The CDR3 is made up of 14 amino acids. Germline assignment: CDR1 SGHRS and CDR2 YFSETQ. CDR3 in amino acids: CASSPGDGSNIQYF. In DNA, the CDR3 is TGCGCCAGCAGCCCAGGGGATGGTAGTAACATTCAGTACTTC.

This rearrangement joins TRBV19 to TRBJ2-1, with D perhaps matching TRBD1 (5 bases). The V gene's germline CDR1 is LNHDA and CDR2 SQIVND (reference sequence). Trimming shortened V by 4 bases and J by 4 bases, and 17 bases separated the two germline ends. The CDR3 runs to 16 residues. CDR3 region: CASSTDKSAPYNEQFF. In DNA form, the CDR3 reads TGTGCCAGTAGTACGGACAAATCGGCCCCGTACAATGAGCAGTTCTTC.

In DNA, the CDR3 is TGTGCCAGCAGCCCAATTCAGGCCTACAATGAGCAGTTCTTC. Amino acids: CASSPIQAYNEQFF. J is TRBJ2-1 and V is TRBV11-2, with D unresolved. V lost 5 bases to trimming and J lost 2 bases, with 10 bases between them. The CDR3 is made up of 14 amino acids. The germline gives CDR1 SGHAT, CDR2 FQNNGV.

This clonotype was counted ten times or more. The chain uses TRBV29-1 and TRBJ2-1; 8 nucleotides match TRBD1. CDR3 length equals 12 residues. Germline V gene lookup returns CDR1 SQVTM and CDR2 ANQGSEA. Trimming cost V 3 bases and J 9 bases; bases outside gene matches: 4. CDR3 sequence: CSVEAGGGEQFF. For the CDR3, the DNA is TGCAGCGTTGAGGCAGGGGGCGGTGAGCAGTTCTTC.

V and J are TRBV3-1 and TRBJ1-5, with D uncertain. Germline V gene data show CDR1 as LGHDT and CDR2 as YNNKEL (reference sequence). Trimming cost V 4 bases and J 3 bases, with 7 bases left between them. This CDR3 contains 13 residues. CDR3 amino acids: CASSRQANQPQHF. For the CDR3, the DNA is TGTGCCAGCAGCCGTCAAGCCAATCAGCCCCAGCATTTT.

This clonotype appeared a few times. The chain has TRBV12-3 or TRBV12-4 and TRBJ2-1; D perhaps matches TRBD2 (5 bases). The CDR3 has 16 amino acids. The V end lost 0 bases, the J end lost 6 bases, and 15 bases lay between the germline ends. The CDR3 DNA reads as TGTGCCAGCAGTTTAGCTCTGCCCACTCGGGGCAATGAGCAGTTCTTC. Translation gives CASSLALPTRGNEQFF.

The chain employs TRBV12-3 or TRBV12-4 and TRBJ2-2, with D unclear. This CDR3 has 13 residues. Trimming took off 4 bases at V and 5 bases at J, with 8 bases between the two ends. CDR3 sequence reads: CASSYSKTGELFF. The CDR3 region has the DNA TGTGCCAGCAGTTATTCCAAAACCGGGGAGCTGTTTTTT.

Many counts were recorded for this clonotype. The chain is built from TRBV20-1 and TRBJ2-3; the match to TRBD2 covers 10 bases. Germline-derived CDR1 and CDR2 are DFQATT and SNEGSKA (reference sequence). The CDR3 has 15 residues. After removal of 3 bases from V and 6 bases from J, the junction contained 9 bases not matched to a gene. CDR3 in DNA: TGCAGTGCTAGCGATACTAGCGGGAAGGGGGATACGCAGTATTTT. Translation: CSASDTSGKGDTQYF.

V gene TRBV12-3 or TRBV12-4 combines with J gene TRBJ1-6, with unresolved D. The CDR3 spans 14 residues. The V end lost 1 base, the J end lost 10 bases, and 11 bases lay between the germline ends. The CDR3 nucleotides read TGTGCCAGCAGTTTAGAGGTGGGGAGGTCACCCCTCCACTTT. This codes for CASSLEVGRSPLHF.

This clonotype occurred many times. The V and J genes are TRBV3-1 and TRBJ2-6; D is unresolved. The length of the CDR3 is 13 residues. V lost 6 bases, J lost 2 bases, and 5 bases lay in between. Germline-derived CDR1 and CDR2 are LGHDT and YNNKEL (reference sequence). The CDR3 loop is CASRSTGANVLTF. The CDR3 coding sequence is TGTGCCAGCAGATCCACTGGGGCCAACGTCCTGACTTTC. The whole variable domain, filled in from reference TRBV3-1 and TRBJ2-6, reads DTAVSQTPKYLVTQMGNDKSIKCEQNLGHDTMYWYKQDSKKFLKIMFSYNNKELIINETVPNRFSPKSPDKAHLNLHINSLELGDSAVYFCASRSTGANVLTFGAGSRLTVL.

This clonotype has just a few counts. The chain combines TRBV5-1 with TRBJ2-1; the match to TRBD1 covers 8 bases. Germline CDR1 reads SGHRS; CDR2 reads YFSETQ. The CDR3 extends over 15 amino acids. V was pared by 3 bases and J by 3 bases, with 5 bases of the junction left unmatched. The CDR3: CASSSGDRGYNEQFF. CDR3 DNA: TGCGCCAGCAGCTCAGGTGACAGGGGCTACAATGAGCAGTTCTTC. Together with reference TRBV5-1 and TRBJ2-1, the CDR3 gives the full variable domain: KAGVTQTPRYLIKTRGQQVTLSCSPISGHRSVSWYQQTPGQGLQFLFEYFSETQRNKGNFPGRFSGRQFSNSRSEMNVSTLELGDSALYLCASSSGDRGYNEQFFGPGTRLTVL.

V gene TRBV19 combines with J gene TRBJ1-2, with D unclear. This CDR3 is 13 amino acids long. Trimming pared 5 bases from V and 7 bases from J, leaving 14 bases between. Germline V gene lookup returns CDR1 LNHDA and CDR2 SQIVND (reference sequence). CDR3 amino acids: CASSPPRASGYTF. The CDR3 bases are TGTGCCAGTAGTCCCCCGAGGGCGTCTGGCTACACCTTC.

The chain links TRBV2 to TRBJ2-5; D unresolved. Germline CDR1 is SNHLY and CDR2 is FYNNEI. The V and J ends lost 5 bases and 1 base respectively, with 8 bases between them. CDR3 size: 13 residues. The CDR3 bases are TGTGCCAGCAGTCCCTCTCGCCAAGAGACCCAGTACTTC. Its protein product is CASSPSRQETQYF. Based on the CDR3 plus reference TRBV2 and TRBJ2-5, the full variable domain is EPEVTQTPSHQVTQMGQEVILRCVPISNHLYFYWYRQILGQKVEFLVSFYNNEISEKSEIFDDQFSVERPDGSNFTLKIRSTKLEDSAMYFCASSPSRQETQYFGPGTRLLVL.

This clonotype was seen at least ten times. V usage is TRBV20-1 and J usage is TRBJ1-5; a possible D gene is TRBD1 (5 bases). The CDR3 loop spans 12 amino acids. Looked up from germline, CDR1 is DFQATT and CDR2 is SNEGSKA (reference sequence). V was clipped by 3 bases and J by 2 bases, with 5 bases between them. CDR3 nucleotide sequence: TGCAGTGCTAGCAGGGGCAATCAGCCCCAGCATTTT. Translating it yields CSASRGNQPQHF.

V gene TRBV20-1 combines with J gene TRBJ1-4; maybe TRBD1 (5 bases). Germline V CDR1 and CDR2: DFQATT, SNEGSKA (reference sequence). V was pared by 1 base and J by 5 bases, with 11 bases between. The CDR3 covers 14 residues. CDR3 sequence: CSARVGAGNEKLFF. The CDR3 nucleotides are TGCAGTGCTAGAGTTGGGGCCGGGAATGAAAAACTGTTTTTT.

This rearrangement joins TRBV12-3 or TRBV12-4 to TRBJ2-3, with D maybe TRBD2 (5 bases). There are 14 residues in the CDR3. V lost 6 bases, J lost 0 bases, and 10 bases lay in between. DNA of the CDR3: TGTGCCAGCAGGAGTCGGGAAAGCACAGATACGCAGTATTTT. Translated, it gives CASRSRESTDTQYF.

V and J are TRBV6-1 and TRBJ2-3; D possibly corresponds to TRBD1 (5 bases). V was clipped by 5 bases and J by 1 base, with 13 bases between them. The germline V gene has CDR1 MNHNS and CDR2 SASEGT. The CDR3 extends over 15 amino acids. CDR3 nucleotide sequence: TGTGCCAGCAGTAAGGGGCTAGAGGGCACAGATACGCAGTATTTT. Its protein is CASSKGLEGTDTQYF.

As for this clonotype: Since a much larger clone is just one base distant, this may be a read error. The chain has TRBV10-3 and TRBJ1-2, with D possibly TRBD1 on 6 matching bases. Germline lookup yields CDR1 ENHRY and CDR2 SYGVKD. The CDR3 runs to 13 residues. The CDR3 reads CATHLQGSYCYTF. CDR3 DNA: TGTGCCACCCACCTACAGGGTAGCTATTGCTACACCTTC.

This clonotype turned up a few times. The chain is built from TRBV5-1 and TRBJ2-3; the match to TRBD1 covers 7 bases. CDR3 length: 15 residues. V shed 0 bases and J 6 bases; nucleotides not matched to a gene: 7. The germline CDR1 and CDR2 sequences are SGHRS and YFSETQ. CDR3 sequence: CASSLDRGEVDTQYF. In DNA, the CDR3 is TGCGCCAGCAGCTTGGACAGGGGAGAGGTTGATACGCAGTATTTT.

This clonotype was seen more than once but under ten times. The V and J genes are TRBV11-2 and TRBJ2-5, with 8 bases fitting TRBD2. Trimming at V came to 1 base and at J to 3 bases, leaving 1 base not matched to a gene. CDR3 length equals 14 residues. The V gene's germline CDR1 is SGHAT and CDR2 FQNNGV. CDR3 in amino acids: CASSLVAGKETQYF. As DNA, the CDR3 is TGTGCCAGCAGCTTAGTAGCGGGGAAAGAGACCCAGTACTTC.

This clonotype was detected ten times or more. The chain couples TRBV4-1 to TRBJ1-6; D uncertain. The V and J ends lost 4 bases and 2 bases respectively, with 15 bases between them. This CDR3 contains 17 residues. CDR1 MGHRA and CDR2 YSYEKL come from the germline V gene. The CDR3 reads CASSPESAAAYNSPLHF. CDR3 nucleotides: TGCGCCAGCAGCCCAGAAAGCGCAGCGGCCTATAATTCACCCCTCCACTTT.